This section outlines one T cell receptor beta chain sequence together with its context. Its target is not known. This CDR3 comprises 14 residues. Germline CDR1 and CDR2: SGHTA and FQGNSA. The V and J ends lost 6 bases and 4 bases, in that order; junction bases with no gene match: 8. The data are from a study of vaccination and CD4 T cells after COVID-19. Treatment described: roughly 10-day PBMC culture with coronavirus spike peptide pools or control peptides (ViraFEST assay). TCR sequencing followed the expansion of antigen-specific T cells with peptide pools in ViraFEST. PCR positivity was dated March to December 2020, before US Alpha, Beta and Delta variants. Cultured CD4+ T-cell DNA underwent Oncomine TCR Beta short-read sequencing. It was from cultured CD4+ T cells that genomic DNA was extracted. TCRdb ran MiXCR on the PCR reads and lists one entry per CDR3 protein. The table has some 18,000 distinct CDR3 sequences, 50% seen once.

V gene TRBV7-2 combines with J gene TRBJ2-5; TRBD2 aligns across 7 bases. Sequencing used CD4+ T cells from blood, cultured in vitro. This TCR came from a human donor who had recovered from COVID-19. Here the CDR3 reads CASSYFGGRETQYF. The CDR3 coding sequence is TGTGCCAGCAGTTACTTCGGCGGGAGAGAGACCCAGTACTTC. The variable domain in full, with the rest retrieved from reference TRBV7-2 and TRBJ2-5, is GAGVSQSPSNKVTEKGKDVELRCDPISGHTALYWYRQSLGQGLEFLIYFQGNSAPDKSGLPSDRFSAERTGGSVSTLTIQRTQQEDSAVYLCASSYFGGRETQYFGPGTRLLVL.